A single sample is the source of the 13 T cell receptor beta chains below, sequenced in a study of OX40 agonist ivuxolimab in advanced cancers. Profiling relied on immunoSEQ multiplex PCR, and the TCRdb table lists in-frame clones only, not all of them. The sample gives 55,000 to 80,000 clones, just over 85% of which show up once; under 3.5% is in the top ten. Material: CD4+ or CD8+ T cells sorted from blood, obtained in a trial of the OX40 agonist ivuxolimab. The receptors were gathered from an adult with an advanced solid tumor such as melanoma, head and neck, liver or kidney cancer.

This clone turned up a few times. The chain couples TRBV6-1 to TRBJ2-2; no definite D call. V was cut by 4 bases and J by 7 bases, with 7 bases left in between. This CDR3 is 12 amino acids long. Looked up from germline, CDR1 is MNHNS and CDR2 is SASEGT. The CDR3 bases are TGTGCCAGCAGTGGAAGGGACGGGGAGCTGTTTTTT. This encodes CASSGRDGELFF.

The chain combines TRBV5-1 with TRBJ2-3, with 13 bases lining up with TRBD2. The CDR3 consists of 16 residues. Germline V lookup: CDR1 SGHRS, CDR2 YFSETQ. The ends lost 4 bases at V and 1 base at J; junction bases unmatched: 3. The CDR3 nucleotides are TGCGCCAGCAGCACCGGACTAGCGGGGGGCACAGATACGCAGTATTTT. Translating gives CASSTGLAGGTDTQYF.

The V call is TRBV7-9, the J call TRBJ1-2, with 10 bases identical to TRBD1. The V and J ends lost 10 bases and 6 bases, in that order; junction bases with no gene match: 8. Looked up from germline, CDR1 is SEHNR and CDR2 is FQNEAQ (reference sequence). CDR3 length equals 13 residues. The CDR3 loop reads CAITGTGDHGYTF. CDR3 DNA sequence: TGTGCCATCACCGGGACAGGGGACCATGGCTACACCTTC.

This sequence joins TRBV5-6 and TRBJ2-7, with D possibly called TRBD1 or TRBD2 (5 bases each). Trimming removed 4 bases at V and 4 bases at J, with 18 bases between. The germline V gene has CDR1 SGHDT and CDR2 YYEEEE. CDR3 length: 15 residues. CDR3 sequence (DNA): TGTGCCAGCAGCATTCGGCAAGGGGCGGGTTACGAGCAGTACTTC. Encoded protein: CASSIRQGAGYEQYF.

The chain combines TRBV30 with TRBJ1-1, with 8 bases aligning to TRBD1. Germline CDR1 is GTSNPN and CDR2 is SVGIG (reference sequence). CDR3 length equals 13 residues. Germline trimming cut 5 bases from V and 6 bases from J; bases unmatched to any gene: 8. The CDR3 region is CAWETQGAAEAFF. For the CDR3, the DNA is TGTGCCTGGGAAACTCAGGGGGCAGCTGAAGCTTTCTTT.

This clone was seen a handful of times. The rearrangement joins TRBV18 to TRBJ2-2; possible D gene TRBD1, 6 bases. The CDR3 totals 15 residues. The V end was cut by 6 bases, the J end by 4 bases, with 15 bases between. Germline CDR1 is KGHSH and CDR2 is LQKENI. This chain's CDR3 is CASSGTTGSTGELFF. The CDR3 bases are TGTGCCAGCTCCGGGACAACCGGTAGCACCGGGGAGCTGTTTTTT.

This chain joins TRBV2 and TRBJ2-2, with D possibly being TRBD1 (5 bases). CDR3 length: 13 amino acids. V was trimmed by 8 bases and J by 7 bases, leaving 14 bases between them. Germline V gene data show CDR1 as SNHLY and CDR2 as FYNNEI. DNA for the CDR3: TGTGCCAGCGGGGCCGACTCGGGCGGGGAGCTGTTTTTT. It translates to CASGADSGGELFF.

This sequence joins TRBV18 and TRBJ1-4, with 8 bases fitting TRBD1. The CDR3 length is 14 residues. J lost 8 bases, V lost 3 bases, and 5 bases had no gene match. Germline loops: CDR1 KGHSH, CDR2 LQKENI. The CDR3 protein is CASSPDRAGEKLFF. The CDR3 nucleotides are TGTGCCAGCTCACCGGACAGGGCAGGAGAAAAACTGTTTTTT.

V is TRBV4-1 and J is TRBJ1-5, with TRBD1 identical over 9 bases. Trimming removed 1 base from V and 6 bases from J; junction bases left unmatched: 7. There are 16 residues in the CDR3. Germline-derived CDR1 and CDR2 are MGHRA and YSYEKL. The chain's CDR3 is CASSQVVSDRGQPQHF. The CDR3 DNA reads TGCGCCAGCAGCCAAGTTGTATCGGACAGGGGTCAGCCCCAGCATTTT.

The chain carries TRBV2 and TRBJ2-3; weak D call: TRBD2 (6 bases). This CDR3 region has 14 residues. Trimming took off 6 bases at V and 0 bases at J, with 10 bases between the two ends. Germline assignment: CDR1 SNHLY and CDR2 FYNNEI. The CDR3 DNA follows: TGTGCCAGCAGCTCGGGGGTTAGCACAGATACGCAGTATTTT. It is translated as CASSSGVSTDTQYF.

The J gene is TRBJ2-7, the V gene TRBV2; 10 bases map to TRBD2. The length of the CDR3 is 15 residues. After removal of 6 bases from V and 1 base from J, the junction contained 6 bases not matched to a gene. Germline V CDR1 and CDR2: SNHLY, FYNNEI. The CDR3 sequence is CASSASGGLSYEQYF. In DNA, the CDR3 is TGTGCCAGCAGCGCTAGCGGGGGCCTTTCCTACGAGCAGTACTTC.

This sequence joins TRBV11-3 and TRBJ2-7; TRBD1 might be the D (5 bases). Germline values: CDR1 SGHNT, CDR2 YENEEA. This CDR3 region has 17 residues. V lost 6 bases and J lost 0, with 21 bases in between. The CDR3 loop is CASRHQKRGPCSYEQYF. CDR3 nucleotides: TGTGCCAGCAGACACCAAAAAAGGGGCCCATGCTCCTACGAGCAGTACTTC.

This clone was counted only a few times. The rearrangement uses TRBV7-3 and TRBJ2-1; D might be TRBD1 (5 bases). The CDR3 sequence is 13 residues long. CDR1 and CDR2 (germline): SGHTA, FQGTGA. Trimming removed 3 bases from V and 8 bases from J, with 11 bases in between. As DNA, the CDR3 is TGTGCCAGCAGCTTCCAGGGTTCGGATGAGCAGTTCTTC. Translated, it gives CASSFQGSDEQFF.